This T cell receptor beta chain emerged from a study of shared clonotypes between healthy human individuals. This clone was seen more than once but under ten times. Its antigen is undetermined. Investigators spread the genomic DNA of each subset evenly over several immunoSEQ plates. The sequenced material, unsorted PBMC DNA, was run on ten immunoSEQ deep assay plates. Produced via immunoSEQ multiplex PCR; TCRdb's table is partial and in-frame only. The repertoire includes 450,000 to 500,000 clones, roughly 80% of them detected once, and around 12% sits in the top ten. V lost 2 bases to trimming and J lost 1 base, with 19 bases between them. This CDR3 is 18 amino acids long. CDR1 and CDR2 (germline): KGHSH, LQKENI. Findings and limits, study-wide: Exclusively blood specimens were collected; tissue repertoires likely differ.

Sequenced material: PBMCs. This chain joins TRBV18 and TRBJ2-3, with D possibly matching TRBD2 (5 bases). The sequence was collected from a woman aged 40 to 50 in good health. Some clones in this sample may be carry-over from other donors' samples. The CDR3 is CASSPNGVSLKGTDTQYF. CDR3 nucleotide sequence: TGTGCCAGCTCACCAAACGGGGTTAGCCTTAAGGGCACAGATACGCAGTATTTT.